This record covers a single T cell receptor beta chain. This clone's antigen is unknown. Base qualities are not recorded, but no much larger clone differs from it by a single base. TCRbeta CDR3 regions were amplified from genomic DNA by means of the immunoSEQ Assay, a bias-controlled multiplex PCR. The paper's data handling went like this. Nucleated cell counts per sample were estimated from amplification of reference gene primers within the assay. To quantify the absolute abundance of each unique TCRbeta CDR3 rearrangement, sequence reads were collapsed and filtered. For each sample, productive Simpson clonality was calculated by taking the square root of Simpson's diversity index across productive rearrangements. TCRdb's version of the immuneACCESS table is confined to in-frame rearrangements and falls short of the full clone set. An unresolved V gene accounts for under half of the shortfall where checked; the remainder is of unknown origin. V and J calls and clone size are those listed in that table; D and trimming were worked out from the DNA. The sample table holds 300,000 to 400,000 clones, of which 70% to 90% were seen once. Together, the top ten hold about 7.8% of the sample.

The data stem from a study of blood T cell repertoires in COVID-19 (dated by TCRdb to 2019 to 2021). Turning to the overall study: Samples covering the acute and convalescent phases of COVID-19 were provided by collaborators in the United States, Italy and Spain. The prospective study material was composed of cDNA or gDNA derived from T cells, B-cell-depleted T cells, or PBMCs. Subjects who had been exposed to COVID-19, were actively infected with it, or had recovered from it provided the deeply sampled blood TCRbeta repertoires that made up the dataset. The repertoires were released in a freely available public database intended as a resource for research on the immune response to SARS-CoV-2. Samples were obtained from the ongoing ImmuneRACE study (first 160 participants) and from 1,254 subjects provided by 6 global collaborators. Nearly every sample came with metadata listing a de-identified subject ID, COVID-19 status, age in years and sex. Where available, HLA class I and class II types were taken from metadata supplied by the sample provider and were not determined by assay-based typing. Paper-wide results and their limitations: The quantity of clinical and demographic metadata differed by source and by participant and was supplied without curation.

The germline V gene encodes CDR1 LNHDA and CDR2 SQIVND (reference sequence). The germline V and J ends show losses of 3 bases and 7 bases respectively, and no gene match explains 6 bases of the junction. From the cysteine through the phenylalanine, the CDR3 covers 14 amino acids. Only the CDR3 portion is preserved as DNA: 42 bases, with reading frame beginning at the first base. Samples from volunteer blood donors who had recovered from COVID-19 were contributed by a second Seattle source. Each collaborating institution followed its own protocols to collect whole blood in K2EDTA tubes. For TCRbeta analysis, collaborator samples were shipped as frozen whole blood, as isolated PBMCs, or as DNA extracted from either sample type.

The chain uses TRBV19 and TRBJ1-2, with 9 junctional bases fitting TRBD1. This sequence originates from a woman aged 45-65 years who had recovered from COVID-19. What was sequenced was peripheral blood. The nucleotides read TGTGCCAGTAGTATGATTACAGGGGGCACTGGCTACACCTTC. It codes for CASSMITGGTGYTF.